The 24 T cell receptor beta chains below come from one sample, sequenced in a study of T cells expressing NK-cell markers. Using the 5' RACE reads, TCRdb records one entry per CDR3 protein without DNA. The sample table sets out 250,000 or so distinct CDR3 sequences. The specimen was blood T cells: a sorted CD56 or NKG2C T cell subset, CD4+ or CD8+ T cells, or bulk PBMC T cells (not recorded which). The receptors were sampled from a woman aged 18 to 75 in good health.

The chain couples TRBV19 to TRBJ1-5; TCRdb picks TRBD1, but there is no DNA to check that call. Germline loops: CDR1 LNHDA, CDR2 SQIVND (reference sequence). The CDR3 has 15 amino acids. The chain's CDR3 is CASSVQGAEGQPQHF.

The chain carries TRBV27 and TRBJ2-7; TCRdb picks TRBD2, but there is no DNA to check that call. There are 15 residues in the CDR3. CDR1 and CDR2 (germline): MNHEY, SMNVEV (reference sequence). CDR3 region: CASSLWGLSSYEQYF.

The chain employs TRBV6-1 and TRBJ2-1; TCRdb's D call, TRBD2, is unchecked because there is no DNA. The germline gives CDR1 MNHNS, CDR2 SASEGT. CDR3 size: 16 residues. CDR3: CASSPPGTSGGVEQFF.

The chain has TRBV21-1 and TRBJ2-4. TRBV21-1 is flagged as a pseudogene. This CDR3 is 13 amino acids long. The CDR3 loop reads CASSIIAKNIQYF.

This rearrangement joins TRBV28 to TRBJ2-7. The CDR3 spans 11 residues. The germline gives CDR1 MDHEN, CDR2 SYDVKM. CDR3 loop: CAHGTSYEQYF.

CDR3 protein: CASLGHLQETQYF. V is TRBV28 and J is TRBJ2-5; TCRdb proposes TRBD1, but this gene call is untestable without DNA. The germline V gene encodes CDR1 MDHEN and CDR2 SYDVKM. This CDR3 spans 13 amino acids.

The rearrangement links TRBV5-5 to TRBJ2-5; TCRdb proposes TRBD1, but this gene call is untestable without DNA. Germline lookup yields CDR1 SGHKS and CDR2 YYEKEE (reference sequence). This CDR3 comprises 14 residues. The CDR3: CASSRAGSLETQYF.

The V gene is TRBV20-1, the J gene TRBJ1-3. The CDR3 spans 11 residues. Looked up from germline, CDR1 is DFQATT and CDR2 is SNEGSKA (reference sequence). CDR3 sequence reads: CSAVGGNTIYF.

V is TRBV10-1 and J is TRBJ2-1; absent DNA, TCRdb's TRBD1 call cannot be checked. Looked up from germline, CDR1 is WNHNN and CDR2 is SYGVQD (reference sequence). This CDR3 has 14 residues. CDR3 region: CASRSDGAYNEQFF.

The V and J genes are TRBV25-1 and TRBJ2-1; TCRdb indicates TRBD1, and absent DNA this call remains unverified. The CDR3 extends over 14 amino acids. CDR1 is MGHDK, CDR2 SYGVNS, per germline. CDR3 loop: CASVGAAKRDEQFF. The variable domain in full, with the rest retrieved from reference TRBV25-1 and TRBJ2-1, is EADIYQTPRYLVIGTGKKITLECSQTMGHDKMYWYQQDPGMELHLIHYSYGVNSTEKGDLSSESTVSRIRTEHFPLTLESARPSHTSQYLCASVGAAKRDEQFFGPGTRLTVL.

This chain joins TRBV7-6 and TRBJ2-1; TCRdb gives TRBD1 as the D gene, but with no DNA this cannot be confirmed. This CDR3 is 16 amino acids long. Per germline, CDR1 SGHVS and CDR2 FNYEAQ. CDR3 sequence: CASSGGRDRVYNEQFF. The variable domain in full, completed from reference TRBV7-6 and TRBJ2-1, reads GAGVSQSPRYKVTKRGQDVALRCDPISGHVSLYWYRQALGQGPEFLTYFNYEAQQDKSGLPNDRFSAERPEGSISTLTIQRTEQRDSAMYRCASSGGRDRVYNEQFFGPGTRLTVL.

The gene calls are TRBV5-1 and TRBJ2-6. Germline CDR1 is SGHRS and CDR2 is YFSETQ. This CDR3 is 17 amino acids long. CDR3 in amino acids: CASSLVSAFSGANVLTF.

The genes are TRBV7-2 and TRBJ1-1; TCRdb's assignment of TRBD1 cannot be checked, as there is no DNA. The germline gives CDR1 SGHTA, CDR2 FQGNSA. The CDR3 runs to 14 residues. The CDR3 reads CASSLTGGHTEAFF.

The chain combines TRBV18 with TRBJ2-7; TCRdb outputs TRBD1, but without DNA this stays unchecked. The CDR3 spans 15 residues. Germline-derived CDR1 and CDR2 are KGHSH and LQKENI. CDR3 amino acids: CASSIAGQGTYEQYF.

CDR3 region: CASSSGLAGSSYEQYF. The chain carries TRBV6-1 and TRBJ2-7; the D call from TCRdb, TRBD2, cannot be confirmed without DNA. Germline V lookup: CDR1 MNHNS, CDR2 SASEGT. The length of the CDR3 is 16 residues.

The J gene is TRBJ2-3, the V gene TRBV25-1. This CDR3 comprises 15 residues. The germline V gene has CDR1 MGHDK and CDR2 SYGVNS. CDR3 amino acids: CASSERGRITDTQYF.

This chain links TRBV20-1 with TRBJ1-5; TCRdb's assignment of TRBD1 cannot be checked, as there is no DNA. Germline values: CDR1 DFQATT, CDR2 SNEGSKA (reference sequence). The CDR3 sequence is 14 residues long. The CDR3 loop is CSALPQGINQPQHF.

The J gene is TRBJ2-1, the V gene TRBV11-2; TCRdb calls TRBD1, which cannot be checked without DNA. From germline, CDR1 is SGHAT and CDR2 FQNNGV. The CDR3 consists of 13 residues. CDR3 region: CASSADRGYEQFF.

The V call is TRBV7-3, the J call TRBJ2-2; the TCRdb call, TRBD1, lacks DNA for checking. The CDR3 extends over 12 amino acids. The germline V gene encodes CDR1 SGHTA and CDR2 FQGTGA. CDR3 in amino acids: CASRGDTGELFF.

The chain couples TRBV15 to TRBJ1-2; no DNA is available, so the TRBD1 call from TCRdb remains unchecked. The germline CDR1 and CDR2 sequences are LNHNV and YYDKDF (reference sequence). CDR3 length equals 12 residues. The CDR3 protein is CATSTPSGGYTF.

The CDR3 reads CSARGAFSGRTDTQYF. This rearrangement joins TRBV20-1 to TRBJ2-3; TCRdb names TRBD2, which stays unverified in the absence of DNA. This CDR3 region has 16 residues. Germline-derived CDR1 and CDR2 are DFQATT and SNEGSKA (reference sequence).

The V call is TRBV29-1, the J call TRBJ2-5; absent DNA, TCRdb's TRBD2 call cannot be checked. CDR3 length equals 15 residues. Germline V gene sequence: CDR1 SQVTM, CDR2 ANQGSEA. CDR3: CSVEGTSGTAATQYF.

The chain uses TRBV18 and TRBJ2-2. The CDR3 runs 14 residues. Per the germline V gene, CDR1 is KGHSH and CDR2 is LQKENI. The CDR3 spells CASSPSESAGELFF.

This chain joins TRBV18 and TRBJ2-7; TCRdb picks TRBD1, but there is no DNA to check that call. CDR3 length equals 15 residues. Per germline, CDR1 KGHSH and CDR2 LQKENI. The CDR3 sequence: CASSPSRGTGYEQYF.